The T cell receptor (beta chain) under discussion was sequenced for a study of tumor and adjacent non-tumor tissue in lung cancer. About the study: Each sample yielded about 4.17 million productive TCRbeta reads on average.

Trimming removed 5 bases at V and 3 bases at J, with 20 bases between. Germline loops: CDR1 DFQATT, CDR2 SNEGSKA (reference sequence). The CDR3 is made up of 15 amino acids. This clonotype was found a few times. No cell sorting was done before RNA was extracted from the tissue. This non-tumor lung sample came from over 3 cm beyond the tumor edge. The library came from three nested PCR rounds adapted from ARM-PCR protocols. MiXCR, run by TCRdb on the multiplex PCR reads, gives a single entry per CDR3 protein. The repertoire includes roughly 48,000 distinct CDR3 sequences, 64% of them detected once, and approximately 31% sits in the top ten.

The chain couples TRBV20-1 to TRBJ2-7, with a possible D match to TRBD2 (5 bases). The receptor was isolated from a woman in her 70s with non-small cell lung cancer. Sequenced sample: distant non-tumor lung tissue. The CDR3 reads CSAPPTSGASYEQYF. In DNA form, the CDR3 reads TGCAGTGCTCCTCCAACCAGCGGAGCCAGCTACGAGCAGTACTTC.